This TCR beta chain was sequenced during a study of identifying expanded T cells in peripheral blood. Notes on the study in general: About 1.2 clones differed between technical replicates, versus approximately 17 and 20 over time. Across healthy donors, higher total template counts meant significantly greater roughly two-week count variance.

The table came from immunoSEQ multiplex PCR; TCRdb's copy has only in-frame clones and leaves some out. This table holds roughly 120,000 clones, around 89% found once. Details on this clone: No antigen is known for it.

Healthy donors had no documented immune events, such as infections, while sampled. This CDR3 spans 14 amino acids. Germline V lookup: CDR1 ENHRY, CDR2 SYGVKD. The germline V and J ends were trimmed by 4 bases and 0 bases, with 9 bases remaining between them. Sequences were obtained from blood. The chain links TRBV10-3 to TRBJ1-2; no definite D call. The clonotype originates from a person aged 18-70 years in good health. This CDR3 reads CAISGRSANYGYTF. The DNA for the CDR3 is TGTGCCATCAGTGGAAGGTCGGCTAACTATGGCTACACCTTC.